The 30 T cell receptor beta chains below come from one sample, sequenced in a study of T cell changes during pregnancy in multiple sclerosis. Data came from immunoSEQ multiplex PCR; TCRdb stores just in-frame clones and leaves some out. The sample gives some 100,000 clones, 85% to 95% of which show up once; roughly 1.2% is in the top ten. The specimen was peripheral blood, collected in the second trimester of pregnancy. All receptors come from a female donor with multiple sclerosis, enrolled in a pregnancy study.

The chain joins TRBV12-5 to TRBJ2-7, with D perhaps matching TRBD1 (6 bases). CDR1 is LGHNT and CDR2 is FRNRAP in the germline V gene. Trimming removed 6 bases at V and 7 bases at J, with 13 bases between. The CDR3 runs to 12 residues. The CDR3 bases are TGTGCTAGTGGGTCGGACAGCGGAGAGCAGTACTTC. This gives the protein CASGSDSGEQYF. The complete variable domain, with remaining parts taken from reference TRBV12-5 and TRBJ2-7, reads DARVTQTPRHKVTEMGQEVTMRCQPILGHNTVFWYRQTMMQGLELLAYFRNRAPLDDSGMPKDRFSAEMPDATLATLKIQPSEPRDSAVYFCASGSDSGEQYFGPGTRLTVT.

The rearrangement joins TRBV2 to TRBJ2-5, with D perhaps TRBD2 (6 bases). Germline CDR1 reads SNHLY; CDR2 reads FYNNEI. The CDR3 has 16 amino acids. The ends were cut back, 7 bases at V and 4 bases at J, with 22 bases in the middle. The CDR3 sequence is CASISPNQGGAETQYF. The CDR3 DNA sequence: TGTGCCAGCATCTCACCAAACCAGGGCGGGGCAGAGACCCAGTACTTC.

In its sample, this clone was seen a few times. The rearrangement joins TRBV9 to TRBJ2-1; 9 bases map to TRBD2. This CDR3 is 15 amino acids long. Germline CDR1 reads SGDLS; CDR2 reads YYNGEE. Losses at the gene ends were 0 bases for V and 9 bases for J; bases not matched to a gene: 7. Here the CDR3 reads CASSVVAGGPVEQFF. The CDR3 DNA sequence: TGTGCCAGCAGCGTAGTGGCGGGGGGGCCGGTTGAGCAGTTCTTC. Combining the CDR3 with reference TRBV9 and TRBJ2-1 gives the whole variable domain DSGVTQTPKHLITATGQRVTLRCSPRSGDLSVYWYQQSLDQGLQFLIQYYNGEERAKGNILERFSAQQFPDLHSELNLSSLELGDSALYFCASSVVAGGPVEQFFGPGTRLTVL.

CDR3 DNA: TGTGCCAGCAGCGTAGAACCCCGCTGGAGGACCGGGGAGCTGTTTTTT. Its protein is CASSVEPRWRTGELFF. This rearrangement joins TRBV9 to TRBJ2-2; TRBD2 is a possible D gene (5 bases). Germline CDR1 and CDR2: SGDLS and YYNGEE. This CDR3 comprises 16 residues. V lost 0 bases and J 5 bases, leaving 14 bases between the germline ends.

The J gene is TRBJ2-7, the V gene TRBV7-3; 11 bases are shared with TRBD2. V trimming: 11 bases; J trimming: 5 bases; junction bases outside the gene matches: 14. Germline CDR1 and CDR2: SGHTA and FQGTGA. The CDR3 has 15 amino acids. CDR3 protein: CAGWGLADLEDEQYF. The CDR3 DNA reads TGTGCCGGCTGGGGACTAGCGGACTTGGAGGACGAGCAGTACTTC.

V usage is TRBV7-9 and J usage is TRBJ2-7; D is unresolved. This CDR3 is 12 amino acids long. CDR1 and CDR2 from the germline V gene are SEHNR and FQNEAQ (reference sequence). The CDR3, as DNA: TGTGCTTCGGCTAGGTTCCCCTACGAGCAGTACTTC. Translating gives CASARFPYEQYF.

The V and J genes are TRBV5-1 and TRBJ1-1; D is unresolved. This CDR3 has 17 amino acids. Germline V CDR1 and CDR2: SGHRS, YFSETQ. Trimming cost V 0 bases and J 0 bases, with 15 bases left between them. The CDR3 DNA sequence: TGCGCCAGCAGCTTGGTTCGGGTAGGCGCAGTGAACACTGAAGCTTTCTTT. Translated: CASSLVRVGAVNTEAFF.

This chain uses TRBV9 with TRBJ1-2; 9 bases agree with TRBD1. The CDR3 totals 15 residues. Germline trimming cut 3 bases from V and 4 bases from J; bases unmatched to any gene: 7. CDR1 is SGDLS, CDR2 YYNGEE, per germline. Here the CDR3 reads CASSAGDRVSYGYTF. The CDR3 coding sequence is TGTGCCAGCAGCGCCGGGGACAGGGTCAGCTATGGCTACACCTTC.

The chain couples TRBV27 to TRBJ2-7; 7 bases agree with TRBD1. Germline lookup yields CDR1 MNHEY and CDR2 SMNVEV (reference sequence). The CDR3 is 15 amino acids. Trimming at V came to 6 bases and at J to 4 bases, leaving 12 bases not matched to a gene. The CDR3: CASSRQGRTGYEQYF. DNA for the CDR3: TGTGCCAGCAGCCGACAGGGTAGGACGGGGTACGAGCAGTACTTC.

On this clone: Within the sample, other DNA sequences also encode this same CDR3. V and J are TRBV28 and TRBJ2-7; tentative D call: TRBD1 (6 bases). The CDR3 has 12 amino acids. The germline CDR1 and CDR2 sequences are MDHEN and SYDVKM. The V end lost 5 bases, the J end lost 6 bases, and 11 bases lay between the germline ends. The CDR3 is CASSLGGFEQYF. The CDR3, as DNA: TGTGCCAGCAGTCTAGGGGGTTTCGAGCAGTACTTC.

The chain uses TRBV30 and TRBJ1-2; perhaps TRBD1 as D (5 bases). The CDR3 sequence is 13 residues long. The germline CDR1 and CDR2 sequences are GTSNPN and SVGIG (reference sequence). The germline V and J ends were trimmed by 0 bases and 6 bases, with 11 bases remaining between them. In nucleotides, the CDR3 is TGTGCCTGGAGTGTACGGGCAGGGAATGGCTACACCTTC. Protein product: CAWSVRAGNGYTF.

This clone was seen more than once but under ten times. The chain is built from TRBV11-2 and TRBJ1-2; D unresolved. V lost 2 bases and J lost 8, with 9 bases in between. CDR3 length: 12 amino acids. Germline values: CDR1 SGHAT, CDR2 FQNNGV. The CDR3 nucleotides read TGTGCCAGCAGCTTAAATCGGGGAGGCTACACCTTC. It translates to CASSLNRGGYTF. The complete variable domain, with remaining parts taken from reference TRBV11-2 and TRBJ1-2, reads EAGVAQSPRYKIIEKRQSVAFWCNPISGHATLYWYQQILGQGPKLLIQFQNNGVVDDSQLPKDRFSAERLKGVDSTLKIQPAKLEDSAVYLCASSLNRGGYTFGSGTRLTVV.

This clone was observed once. The chain recombines TRBV2 with TRBJ1-1; 7 nucleotides agree with TRBD1. Germline V gene lookup returns CDR1 SNHLY and CDR2 FYNNEI. V gave up 5 bases and J gave up 4 bases; unmatched junction bases: 7. The CDR3 contains 14 residues. Here the CDR3 DNA reads TGTGCCAGCAGTACAGACAGGGCCGCCACTGAAGCTTTCTTT. Translation gives CASSTDRAATEAFF.

The gene calls are TRBV18 and TRBJ1-3; tentative D call: TRBD1 (5 bases). Trimming removed 1 base from V and 1 base from J, with 14 bases in between. Germline V lookup: CDR1 KGHSH, CDR2 LQKENI. The length of the CDR3 is 17 residues. The chain's CDR3 is CASSPLPQGTSGNTIYF. The CDR3 DNA follows: TGTGCCAGCTCACCACTCCCGCAGGGAACTTCTGGAAACACCATATATTTT.

The chain couples TRBV7-8 to TRBJ1-1; 7 bases line up with TRBD1. Germline V gene sequence: CDR1 SGHVS, CDR2 FQNEAQ. J gave up 2 bases and V 4 bases, and 4 bases lay outside the gene matches. The CDR3 consists of 14 residues. The CDR3 region is CASSSRTGNTEAFF. In DNA, the CDR3 is TGTGCCAGCAGCTCAAGGACAGGAAACACTGAAGCTTTCTTT.

The V and J genes are TRBV9 and TRBJ2-3, with a weak D call TRBD2 (6 bases). Trimming removed 0 bases at V and 0 bases at J, with 14 bases between. This CDR3 contains 17 residues. The germline CDR1 and CDR2 sequences are SGDLS and YYNGEE. Here the CDR3 DNA reads TGTGCCAGCAGCGTAGGCCCTAGCGTAGGCAGCACAGATACGCAGTATTTT. Translated: CASSVGPSVGSTDTQYF.

This rearrangement joins TRBV7-8 to TRBJ1-4; D is undetermined. Deletions cut 8 bases from V and 7 bases from J, with 14 bases between. The CDR3 contains 13 residues. Germline assignment: CDR1 SGHVS and CDR2 FQNEAQ. The CDR3 sequence: CASSREVAEKLFF. DNA for the CDR3: TGTGCCAGCTCTAGGGAGGTCGCTGAAAAACTGTTTTTT.

Only a few counts were recorded for this clone. The gene calls are TRBV30 and TRBJ1-1; 9 nucleotides align to TRBD1. The J segment lost 5 bases and the V segment lost 2 bases, leaving 6 bases of the junction unmatched. This CDR3 has 14 residues. The germline V gene encodes CDR1 GTSNPN and CDR2 SVGIG (reference sequence). The CDR3 bases are TGTGCCTGGAGTCACAGGGGGCGGAGAACTGAAGCTTTCTTT. It translates to CAWSHRGRRTEAFF.

The V gene is TRBV7-2, the J gene TRBJ1-1; D is unresolved. V gave up 3 bases and J gave up 5 bases, with 16 bases separating them. Germline loops: CDR1 SGHTA, CDR2 FQGNSA. This CDR3 comprises 15 residues. The CDR3 DNA reads as TGTGCCAGCAGCTTCGAGGGAAGAACCGGTACTGAAGCTTTCTTT. Its translation: CASSFEGRTGTEAFF.

The chain carries TRBV6-5 and TRBJ2-7; tentatively, D is TRBD2 (5 bases). Germline CDR1 MNHEY, CDR2 SVGAGI. V was clipped by 5 bases and J by 5 bases, with 16 bases between them. The length of the CDR3 is 14 residues. The DNA of the CDR3 is TGTGCCAGCAGTCGCCGGGGATCCCCAAACGAGCAGTACTTC. Translated, it gives CASSRRGSPNEQYF.

The CDR3 loop reads CASSGQTGSRFNYGYTF. DNA of the CDR3: TGTGCCAGCAGCGGACAGACAGGGAGCCGCTTCAACTATGGCTACACCTTC. J is TRBJ1-2 and V is TRBV9; 7 bases are a match to TRBD1. The CDR3 sequence is 17 residues long. Germline CDR1 reads SGDLS; CDR2 reads YYNGEE. Trimming removed 3 bases from V and 2 bases from J; junction bases left unmatched: 13.

This sequence joins TRBV5-1 and TRBJ2-1; no clear D. CDR1 and CDR2 from the germline V gene are SGHRS and YFSETQ. V gave up 0 bases and J gave up 9 bases, with 10 bases separating them. The CDR3 totals 13 residues. DNA of the CDR3: TGCGCCAGCAGCTTGGCCGCGAGTCGTGAGCAGTTCTTC. Residues: CASSLAASREQFF. Combining the CDR3 with reference TRBV5-1 and TRBJ2-1 gives the whole variable domain KAGVTQTPRYLIKTRGQQVTLSCSPISGHRSVSWYQQTPGQGLQFLFEYFSETQRNKGNFPGRFSGRQFSNSRSEMNVSTLELGDSALYLCASSLAASREQFFGPGTRLTVL.

The gene calls are TRBV11-2 and TRBJ2-1; TRBD1 aligns across 7 bases. The trim removed 5 bases at V and 2 bases at J, leaving 6 bases unmatched. The germline gives CDR1 SGHAT, CDR2 FQNNGV. This CDR3 region has 15 residues. The CDR3 nucleotides read TGTGCCAGCAGCCCAGGGGGACGGGCCTACAATGAGCAGTTCTTC. Translation: CASSPGGRAYNEQFF.

J is TRBJ2-1 and V is TRBV13, with 13 nucleotides matching TRBD2. V gave up 4 bases and J gave up 8 bases; unmatched junction bases: 5. The germline V gene encodes CDR1 PRHDT and CDR2 FYEKMQ (reference sequence). The CDR3 loop spans 15 amino acids. Here the CDR3 reads CASSSGTSGVYEQFF. Here the CDR3 DNA reads TGTGCCAGCAGCTCCGGGACTAGCGGGGTCTATGAGCAGTTCTTC.

V and J are TRBV29-1 and TRBJ2-1; 11 bases map to TRBD2. The CDR3 is 14 residues long. Per the germline V gene, CDR1 is SQVTM and CDR2 is ANQGSEA. Germline trimming cut 6 bases from V and 7 bases from J; bases unmatched to any gene: 8. CDR3 sequence reads: CSVVGLAEANEQFF. As DNA, the CDR3 is TGCAGCGTGGTGGGACTAGCGGAGGCAAATGAGCAGTTCTTC.

This sequence joins TRBV4-1 and TRBJ1-4; D is undetermined. V gave up 4 bases and J gave up 8 bases, with 11 bases separating them. The V gene's germline CDR1 is MGHRA and CDR2 YSYEKL. This CDR3 comprises 13 residues. The CDR3 reads CASSPLGEEKLFF. The DNA of the CDR3 is TGCGCCAGCAGCCCCTTGGGCGAAGAAAAACTGTTTTTT.

The chain carries TRBV5-1 and TRBJ1-4, with 7 bases matching TRBD1. The J segment lost 3 bases and the V segment lost 2 bases, leaving 4 bases of the junction unmatched. The CDR3 totals 15 residues. CDR1 and CDR2 (germline): SGHRS, YFSETQ. The CDR3 loop is CASSFGDRANEKLFF. The CDR3 nucleotides read TGCGCCAGCAGCTTTGGTGACAGGGCTAATGAAAAACTGTTTTTT.

The V call is TRBV19, the J call TRBJ1-2; D might be TRBD1 (6 bases). The CDR3 length is 14 residues. Germline V lookup: CDR1 LNHDA, CDR2 SQIVND (reference sequence). Trimming shortened V by 6 bases and J by 4 bases, and 15 bases separated the two germline ends. The CDR3 nucleotides read TGTGCCAGTAGCCCACAGGGAGCCGGCTATGGCTACACCTTC. Translated: CASSPQGAGYGYTF.

In its sample, this clone was seen once. The CDR3, as DNA: TGTGCCACCAGCAGAGTTCAGGGGGGCAATCAGCCCCAGCATTTT. Translation: CATSRVQGGNQPQHF. The V gene is TRBV15, the J gene TRBJ1-5, with 7 bases that match TRBD1. This CDR3 contains 15 residues. The germline V gene has CDR1 LNHNV and CDR2 YYDKDF (reference sequence). After removal of 1 base from V and 2 bases from J, the junction contained 2 bases not matched to a gene.

This chain links TRBV30 with TRBJ2-2; 8 bases match TRBD2. Germline CDR1 GTSNPN, CDR2 SVGIG (reference sequence). The junction had 4 bases not matched to a gene; V was cut back by 4 bases and J by 3 bases. This CDR3 has 14 residues. The CDR3 reads CAWISGGYTGELFF. The CDR3 nucleotides are TGTGCCTGGATCAGCGGGGGATACACCGGGGAGCTGTTTTTT.